The rows below give T cell receptor beta chains drawn from one sample of a study of radiation and T cells in renal cell carcinoma. Sequencing used immunoSEQ multiplex PCR; TCRdb keeps in-frame clones, though not all of them. This table holds over 85,000 clones, 85% found once. This specimen consisted of blood, obtained from a patient whose treatment included radiotherapy and nephrectomy. The receptors derive from a man aged 50 to 60 with renal cell carcinoma. Each CDR3 is given with its conserved first and last residue. A D gene is named only where the DNA matches it firmly. Size is stated for part of the rows, as once, few or many counts, or as a class when the clone is expanded.

>TRBD2|.|TRBJ2-7|TRBV10-3
TGTGCCATCAGTGAGTCACCCGGGGGGGTCGAGCAGTACTTC
CAISESPGGVEQYF
>.|.|TRBJ1-1|TRBV28
TGTGCCAGCAGTATCCACAGGGCGGGTGACACTGAAGCTTTCTTT
CASSIHRAGDTEAFF
>TRBD2|.|TRBJ2-2|TRBV5-4
TGTGCCAGCAGCGGGACTAGCGGGATGGACGGGGAGCTGTTTTTT
CASSGTSGMDGELFF
>.|.|TRBJ2-5|TRBV28
TGTGCCAGCAGTTTTGTCAGCCAAGAGACCCAGTACTTC
CASSFVSQETQYF
>TRBD1|.|TRBJ1-5|TRBV19
TGTGCCAGTAGACAGACAGGGCGGCAGCCCCAGCATTTT
CASRQTGRQPQHF
>.|.|TRBJ2-2|TRBV6-1
TGTGCCAGCAGACCGGGAGCCGGGGAGCTGTTTTTT
CASRPGAGELFF
>.|.|TRBJ1-1|TRBV30
TGTGCCTGGAAAGTGGGACGACACACTGAAGCTTTCTTT
CAWKVGRHTEAFF
>TRBD2|.|TRBJ2-2|TRBV28
TGTGCCAGCAGTGATGGACTAGCGGGGGGATTTTTAGGGGAGCTGTTTTTT
CASSDGLAGGFLGELFF
>.|.|TRBJ2-7|TRBV6-1
TGTGCCAGCAGTCCCACCCCGTACGAGCAGTACTTC
CASSPTPYEQYF
>TRBD2|.|TRBJ2-5|TRBV4-3
TGCGCCAGCAGCCGAGCGGGGACTCAAGAGACCCAGTACTTC
CASSRAGTQETQYF
>.|.|TRBJ2-5|TRBV28
TGTGCCAGCAGTTTCGGGGAGACCCAGTACTTC
CASSFGETQYF
>TRBD2|.|TRBJ2-5|TRBV6-6
TGTGCCAGCAGTTACTCCCCGACTAGCGGGGGAAAGACCCAGTACTTC
CASSYSPTSGGKTQYF
>TRBD1|.|TRBJ2-2|TRBV18
TGTGCCAGCTCGCTCAACGACAGGGGGAACGCCGGGGAGCTGTTTTTT
CASSLNDRGNAGELFF
>TRBD2|.|TRBJ2-3|TRBV5-4
TGTGCCAGCAGCGGATTAGCGGGGGGGATCGGAGATACGCAGTATTTT
CASSGLAGGIGDTQYF
>.|.|TRBJ2-3|TRBV27
TGTGCCAGCAGTTTATGGGGCCCAGATACGCAGTATTTT
CASSLWGPDTQYF
>.|.|TRBJ1-2|TRBV18
TGTGCCAGCTCACCGGGGTTTTCTAACTATGGCTACACCTTC
CASSPGFSNYGYTF
>.|.|TRBJ2-6|TRBV5-1
TGCGCCAGCAGCCAAGGGTATTCTGGGGCCAACGTCCTGACTTTC
CASSQGYSGANVLTF
>.|.|TRBJ2-6|TRBV5-4
TGTGCCAGCAGCCTCGTTACAAACTCTGGGGCCAACGTCCTGACTTTC
CASSLVTNSGANVLTF
>.|.|TRBJ1-4|TRBV5-1
TGCGCCAGCAGCTTGGGCACAGCCGACGAAAAACTGTTTTTT
CASSLGTADEKLFF
>.|.|TRBJ2-7|TRBV15
TGTGCCACCAGCAGAGGAGGGGACGGCTCCTACGAGCAGTACTTC
CATSRGGDGSYEQYF
>.|once|TRBJ2-1|TRBV19
TGTGCCAGTAAAAGGGGTTCGGGAAATGAGCAGTTCTTC
CASKRGSGNEQFF
>.|.|TRBJ2-7|TRBV10-3
TGTGCCATCAATTCGGGAGCCTCCCCGGGGGAGCAGTACTTC
CAINSGASPGEQYF
>.|.|TRBJ2-3|TRBV5-1
TGCGCCAGCAGCTTTTCCCCAGATACGCAGTATTTT
CASSFSPDTQYF
>TRBD1|.|TRBJ2-3|TRBV5-8
TGTGCCAGCAGCGCCGGGACAGCCTCTAGCACAGATACGCAGTATTTT
CASSAGTASSTDTQYF
>.|once|TRBJ2-1|TRBV7-2
TGTGCCAGCAGCTTAGCCCGCGGGCAGAGCTCCTACAATGAGCAGTTCTTC
CASSLARGQSSYNEQFF
>.|.|TRBJ1-2|TRBV4-2
TGTGCCAGCAGCCAAGATTTTGGACCCGGCCTCTATGGCTACACCTTC
CASSQDFGPGLYGYTF
>.|.|TRBJ2-7|TRBV2
TGTGCCAGCAGTGAGCAGGGAGGCGTCTACGAGCAGTACTTC
CASSEQGGVYEQYF
>.|.|TRBJ2-5|TRBV7-2
TGTGCCAGCAGCTTAGGCCGGGAGACCCAGTACTTC
CASSLGRETQYF
>.|.|TRBJ1-2|TRBV27
TGTGCCAGCAAAAACAGAGCTAACTATGGCTACACCTTC
CASKNRANYGYTF
>.|.|TRBJ2-1|TRBV6-1
TGTGCCAGCAGTGGACAAGACAGCCGCTCCTACAATGAGCAGTTCTTC
CASSGQDSRSYNEQFF
>.|.|TRBJ2-5|TRBV30
TGTGCCTGGCGGAAGACGGGGGCAGAGACCCAGTACTTC
CAWRKTGAETQYF
>.|.|TRBJ1-3|TRBV7-9
TGTGCCAGCAGCCTGACAGACGCCGCCACCATATATTTT
CASSLTDAATIYF
>TRBD2|.|TRBJ2-1|TRBV5-1
TGCGCCAGCAGCCAAACTAGCGGGATTACCAGCTCCTACAATGAGCAGTTCTTC
CASSQTSGITSSYNEQFF
>.|.|TRBJ2-1|TRBV5-1
TGCGCCAGCAGCTTGGTGGCGAGCTCCTACAATGAGCAGTTCTTC
CASSLVASSYNEQFF
>.|.|TRBJ1-2|TRBV2
TGTGCCAGCACCTTGGCCAACGGGCGCTACACCTTC
CASTLANGRYTF
>.|.|TRBJ1-5|TRBV4-1
TGCGCCAGCAGCCAAGTATGGAGGGAAAGAAGCAATCAGCCCCAGCATTTT
CASSQVWRERSNQPQHF
>.|.|TRBJ2-3|TRBV2
TGTGCCAGCAGTGGAGGAAGAAATACGCAGTATTTT
CASSGGRNTQYF
>.|.|TRBJ2-7|TRBV6-1
TGTGCCAGCAGTGAAGTCGAGGTCCCCCTTACCTACGAGCAGTACTTC
CASSEVEVPLTYEQYF
>.|.|TRBJ1-1|TRBV19
TGTGCCAGTATCCGGAACAGGGAGATGAACACTGAAGCTTTCTTT
CASIRNREMNTEAFF
>TRBD1|once|TRBJ2-7|TRBV30
TGTGCCTGGGGACAGGGAGGTCTCGAGCAGTACTTC
CAWGQGGLEQYF
>TRBD1|.|TRBJ1-1|TRBV6-5
TGTGCCAGCAAAGAAGGAGGGGGCTGGTCGACTGAAGCTTTCTTT
CASKEGGGWSTEAFF
>TRBD2|.|TRBJ2-5|TRBV28
TGTGCCAGCAGTTCGGGGAAACTAGCGGGGGGCTTGGAGACCCAGTACTTC
CASSSGKLAGGLETQYF
>.|.|TRBJ2-7|TRBV29-1
TGCAGCGTTGCGGGACTGGCCCTACGAGGGCAGTACTTC
CSVAGLALRGQYF
>TRBD2|.|TRBJ2-3|TRBV9
TGTGCCAGCAGCGATCGTTCTAGCGGGAGACCAGATACGCAGTATTTT
CASSDRSSGRPDTQYF
>TRBD1|.|TRBJ2-1|TRBV6-5
TGTGCCAGCAGTTCCGACAGGGGATACAATGAGCAGTTCTTC
CASSSDRGYNEQFF
>.|.|TRBJ1-1|TRBV9
TGTGCCAGCAGCTATGCCGGGGGGGACACTGAAGCTTTCTTT
CASSYAGGDTEAFF
>TRBD1|.|TRBJ1-5|TRBV19
TGTGCCAGTAGTACCCTCGGACAGGGGGCGTTGCAGCCCCAGCATTTT
CASSTLGQGALQPQHF
>TRBD1|.|TRBJ2-1|TRBV7-6
TGTGCCAGCAGCCAAGGACAGGGTCGGACCTACAATGAGCAGTTCTTC
CASSQGQGRTYNEQFF
>.|.|TRBJ2-7|TRBV5-1
TGCGCCAGCAGTGAACCGGAGGGGCAGCAGTACTTC
CASSEPEGQQYF
>TRBD1|once|TRBJ2-7|TRBV5-1
TGCGCCAGCAGCTGGACAGGGAAGAACGAGCAGTACTTC
CASSWTGKNEQYF
>TRBD1|.|TRBJ2-7|TRBV27
TGTGCCAGCAGTAGTGACAGGGGCTCAGCCTACGAGCAGTACTTC
CASSSDRGSAYEQYF